The clone carrying this T cell receptor (beta chain) showed up just once. Its target is unknown. Only in-frame clones appear in the TCRdb table, and some are missing; sequencing was by immunoSEQ multiplex PCR. The sample consists of 26,000 or so clones, about 90% of them appearing once. The sample belongs to a study of tissue T cells after allogeneic stem cell transplantation. About the research overall: Gastrointestinal graft-versus-host disease was present in all patients, each treated with several therapy lines. Where cell numbers permitted, CD3+ T cells were sorted from preserved blood and marrow. Whole-study results and caveats: TCR repertoires tracked anatomic similarity, regardless of disease or transplant status. Only a limited share of tissue TCRs appeared in blood or spleen.

V lost 3 bases and J lost 4; bases outside the gene matches: 3. From germline, CDR1 is MGHDK and CDR2 SYGVNS. The CDR3 length is 16 residues. Sequences were derived from blood, sampled before transplantation. The receptor comes from an older male donor who later had graft-versus-host disease after an allogeneic stem cell transplant. V is TRBV25-1 and J is TRBJ2-2, with TRBD2 matching 12 bases. The CDR3 reads CASSETSGSITGELFF. In nucleotides, the CDR3 is TGTGCCAGCAGTGAGACTAGCGGGAGTATCACCGGGGAGCTGTTTTTT.